This note documents a single T cell receptor beta chain sequence. No antigen is known for it. The record originates from a study of cytomegalovirus exposure and HLA in healthy donors. Study as a whole: T cells numbering around 180 million yielded roughly 120 million unique TCR beta sequences in an earlier analysis.

CDR3 length equals 15 residues. Both 60 Vbeta primers and 13 Jbeta primers went into the PCR. TCRdb's copy holds only in-frame clones and misses some; the assay was immunoSEQ multiplex PCR. The repertoire has 200,000 to 250,000 clones, 82% of them found once; the top ten carry 5.4%. Study conclusions and caveats: In a later analysis, across HLA loci, associated TCR counts were highest for DRB1, lowest for HLA-C.

This chain uses TRBV21-1 with TRBJ2-7; the table's D call, TRBD2, has no DNA check behind it. TRBV21-1 is reported as a pseudogene. The sequence was obtained from a middle-aged woman in good health and CMV-seropositive. Specimen: PBMCs. The DNA for the CDR3 is TGTGCCAGCAGCAAAGAGGAGGGAGGCTCCTACGAGCAGTACTTC. Protein sequence: CASSKEEGGSYEQYF.